This T cell receptor (beta chain) was identified in a study of beta chain features in type 1 diabetes. Findings and caveats of the study: Across all four CD4+ subsets, people with type 1 diabetes showed modestly shorter TCRB CDR3s. PCR might favor shorter templates, but any such skew would affect patients and controls equally.

Sorting of CD4+ naive, central memory, regulatory and stem cell-like memory cells was performed via CD45RO/CCR7/CD25/CD127/CD95/CD27. The CDR3 runs to 11 residues. Germline-derived CDR1 and CDR2 are LNHDA and SQIVND (reference sequence). With 7 bases removed from V and 3 bases from J, the gap between germline ends came to 6 bases. As for this clone: Antigen: not known.

Expressed TCRB transcripts were sequenced, since all the RNA that had been isolated was reverse transcribed. The table came from immunoSEQ multiplex PCR; TCRdb's copy has only in-frame clones and leaves some out. The sample holds 300,000 to 350,000 clones, around 9.7% seen once. The chain recombines TRBV19 with TRBJ1-1; D unclear. This receptor was obtained from a young man with type 1 diabetes. The sequenced sample was central memory CD4+ T cells from blood. The CDR3: CASKRDTEAFF. The CDR3 nucleotides are TGTGCCAGTAAAAGGGACACTGAAGCTTTCTTT.